These 21 T cell receptor beta chains came from one sample sequenced in a study of OX40 agonist ivuxolimab in advanced cancers. TCRdb's copy holds only in-frame clones and misses some; the assay was immunoSEQ multiplex PCR. The sample holds about 76,000 clones, approximately 85% seen once. The material was CD4+ or CD8+ T cells sorted from blood, obtained in a trial of the OX40 agonist ivuxolimab. These receptors all come from an adult with an advanced solid tumor such as melanoma, head and neck, liver or kidney cancer.

This clone showed up just once. The rearrangement uses TRBV5-1 and TRBJ2-3; TRBD2 matches at 12 bases. With V trimmed by 2 bases and J by 2 bases, 3 bases remained unmatched. The CDR3 covers 16 residues. Germline V lookup: CDR1 SGHRS, CDR2 YFSETQ. The CDR3 region is CASSLGTSGHTDTQYF. CDR3 bases: TGCGCCAGCAGCTTAGGGACTAGCGGGCACACAGATACGCAGTATTTT.

There are a few counts of this clone. The V and J genes are TRBV5-8 and TRBJ1-5; D is possibly TRBD1 (6 bases). Germline V lookup: CDR1 SGHTS, CDR2 YDEGEE. The CDR3 extends over 17 amino acids. V dropped 0 bases and J dropped 3 bases, with 16 bases sitting between them. CDR3 region: CASSLGGAGAYNQPQHF. CDR3 bases: TGTGCCAGCAGCTTGGGTGGGGCAGGGGCGTACAATCAGCCCCAGCATTTT.

This sequence joins TRBV7-9 and TRBJ1-1; possibly TRBD1 for D (5 bases). Germline CDR1 and CDR2: SEHNR and FQNEAQ (reference sequence). V was shortened by 5 bases and J by 3 bases, with 16 bases between the two germline ends. This CDR3 contains 15 residues. The CDR3 DNA reads as TGTGCCAGCAGCCCAAACCAGGGAGAGTACACTGAAGCTTTCTTT. This gives the protein CASSPNQGEYTEAFF.

The J gene is TRBJ2-3, the V gene TRBV5-4; 13 positions match TRBD2. V dropped 8 bases and J dropped 0; count of bases not matched to a gene: 9. This CDR3 has 17 amino acids. Germline CDR1 is SGHNT and CDR2 is YYREEE (reference sequence). The CDR3 reads CASKRTSGSPSTDTQYF. CDR3 sequence (DNA): TGTGCCAGTAAGCGGACTAGCGGGAGTCCTAGCACAGATACGCAGTATTTT.

The chain recombines TRBV11-2 with TRBJ2-1, with unresolved D. The CDR3 has 14 amino acids. Per germline, CDR1 SGHAT and CDR2 FQNNGV. Trimming took off 2 bases at V and 0 bases at J, with 5 bases between the two ends. The CDR3: CASSLPTSYNEQFF. The CDR3 nucleotides are TGTGCCAGCAGCTTACCTACCTCCTACAATGAGCAGTTCTTC.

This chain links TRBV6-5 with TRBJ1-1, with D unresolved. The V gene lost 0 bases and the J gene lost 4 bases, with 9 bases spanning the gap. There are 14 residues in the CDR3. Germline loops: CDR1 MNHEY, CDR2 SVGAGI. Written as DNA, the CDR3 is TGTGCCAGCAGTTACTCCGGCAGATTCACTGAAGCTTTCTTT. Translation gives CASSYSGRFTEAFF.

V usage is TRBV6-5 and J usage is TRBJ2-7; 8 bases map to TRBD1. Germline CDR1 and CDR2: MNHEY and SVGAGI. The CDR3 runs to 14 residues. The V and J ends lost 5 bases and 2 bases, in that order; junction bases with no gene match: 5. The CDR3 protein is CASSRGQVTYEQYF. The CDR3 bases are TGTGCCAGCAGTAGGGGACAGGTAACCTACGAGCAGTACTTC.

V is TRBV7-3 and J is TRBJ2-3; D remains unclear. Germline lookup yields CDR1 SGHTA and CDR2 FQGTGA. The germline V and J ends were trimmed by 5 bases and 5 bases, with 11 bases remaining between them. This CDR3 region has 13 residues. DNA of the CDR3: TGTGCCAGCAGCCAGACCCGCGTAGATACGCAGTATTTT. This gives the protein CASSQTRVDTQYF. Filled out from reference TRBV7-3 and TRBJ2-3, the complete variable domain reads GAGVSQTPSNKVTEKGKYVELRCDPISGHTALYWYRQSLGQGPEFLIYFQGTGAADDSGLPNDRFFAVRPEGSVSTLKIQRTERGDSAVYLCASSQTRVDTQYFGPGTRLTVL.

The chain is built from TRBV2 and TRBJ2-5; D perhaps matches TRBD1 (6 bases). The CDR3 runs to 13 residues. The germline V gene encodes CDR1 SNHLY and CDR2 FYNNEI. The V end was cut by 4 bases, the J end by 4 bases, with 10 bases between. The DNA of the CDR3 is TGTGCCAGCAGTGGGAAAGGGGGAGAGACCCAGTACTTC. As protein: CASSGKGGETQYF.

This chain uses TRBV19 with TRBJ2-5; 10 bases are shared with TRBD1. The J segment lost 4 bases and the V segment lost 6 bases, leaving 8 bases of the junction unmatched. The CDR3 totals 15 residues. CDR1 is LNHDA, CDR2 SQIVND, per germline (reference sequence). DNA of the CDR3: TGTGCCAGTAGGGACAGGGGGATACAAGGAGAGACCCAGTACTTC. Its protein is CASRDRGIQGETQYF.

Only a few counts were recorded for this clone. The J gene is TRBJ2-1, the V gene TRBV6-1; 7 bases are shared with TRBD2. The CDR3 has 15 amino acids. Germline V gives CDR1 MNHNS, CDR2 SASEGT. The ends lost 3 bases at V and 2 bases at J; junction bases unmatched: 4. CDR3 sequence (DNA): TGTGCCAGCAGTGATCTAGCGGACCCCTACAATGAGCAGTTCTTC. Its protein product is CASSDLADPYNEQFF.

The chain is built from TRBV29-1 and TRBJ1-1; 8 bases map to TRBD1. This CDR3 is built from 13 residues. After removal of 0 bases from V and 4 bases from J, the junction contained 1 base not matched to a gene. Germline loops: CDR1 SQVTM, CDR2 ANQGSEA. In DNA, the CDR3 is TGCAGCGTTGAAGACAGGGGGCTCACTGAAGCTTTCTTT. Amino acid sequence: CSVEDRGLTEAFF.

This clone appeared a single time. V is TRBV30 and J is TRBJ2-5; weak D call: TRBD2 (6 bases). The CDR3 is 14 residues long. Trimming stripped 4 bases from V and 4 bases from J, with 16 bases between. Per the germline V gene, CDR1 is GTSNPN and CDR2 is SVGIG (reference sequence). Here the CDR3 DNA reads TGTGCCTGGAACCCGGGGCAGGGAGGAGAGACCCAGTACTTC. Translated: CAWNPGQGGETQYF.

The genes are TRBV19 and TRBJ2-7; possibly TRBD2 for D (5 bases). This CDR3 region has 15 residues. The germline CDR1 and CDR2 sequences are LNHDA and SQIVND (reference sequence). Trimming took off 1 base at V and 6 bases at J, with 16 bases between the two ends. The CDR3: CASSIAGLPMGEQYF. The CDR3 DNA follows: TGTGCCAGTAGTATAGCGGGATTACCGATGGGCGAGCAGTACTTC.

The table lists this clone with a count of one. The chain joins TRBV7-9 to TRBJ1-2; D call uncertain. Germline assignment: CDR1 SEHNR and CDR2 FQNEAQ (reference sequence). This CDR3 is built from 16 residues. V was clipped by 5 bases and J by 0 bases, with 16 bases between them. CDR3 residues: CASSPLMGPANYGYTF. CDR3 DNA: TGTGCCAGCAGCCCCCTGATGGGCCCGGCTAACTATGGCTACACCTTC.

The J gene is TRBJ1-3, the V gene TRBV4-1; D possibly corresponds to TRBD1 (6 bases). The CDR3 covers 22 residues. Deletions cut 0 bases from V and 4 bases from J, with 31 bases between. CDR1 is MGHRA, CDR2 YSYEKL, per germline. CDR3 DNA sequence: TGCGCCAGCAGCCAAGAGTCTTGGCCGGTTATAGTTGGGGGCTCAACGGGAAACACCATATATTTT. Protein product: CASSQESWPVIVGGSTGNTIYF.

The chain joins TRBV10-3 to TRBJ2-2; 8 bases match TRBD1. V lost 6 bases, J lost 2 bases, and 5 bases stayed unmatched. The CDR3 totals 15 residues. Germline values: CDR1 ENHRY, CDR2 SYGVKD. The DNA of the CDR3 is TGTGCCATCAGAAGAGGGACAGGTAACACCGGGGAGCTGTTTTTT. Translation gives CAIRRGTGNTGELFF.

The chain employs TRBV6-4 and TRBJ1-6; 7 positions match TRBD1. This CDR3 spans 17 amino acids. CDR1 is MRHNA and CDR2 is SNTAGT in the germline V gene. V lost 3 bases and J lost 2; bases outside the gene matches: 7. The CDR3 DNA sequence: TGTGCCAGCAGTGAGAGAGGGGGCTCGGCCTATAATTCACCCCTCCACTTT. It yields the protein CASSERGGSAYNSPLHF.

This clone is medium-sized within its sample. Written as DNA, the CDR3 is TGTGCCAGCAGTGAATGGGCGGGGACAGGGGGCGGCGAGCAGTACTTC. It encodes CASSEWAGTGGGEQYF. V usage is TRBV6-1 and J usage is TRBJ2-7, with 12 bases matching TRBD1. J lost 6 bases, V lost 2 bases, and 8 bases had no gene match. Germline V gene lookup returns CDR1 MNHNS and CDR2 SASEGT. This CDR3 has 16 residues.

The genes are TRBV6-5 and TRBJ2-1; TRBD1 aligns across 8 bases. The CDR3 length is 12 residues. The V gene's germline CDR1 is MNHEY and CDR2 SVGAGI. The V and J ends lost 5 bases and 16 bases, in that order; junction bases with no gene match: 10. This CDR3 reads CASSEGQGGFFF. The CDR3 region has the DNA TGTGCCAGCAGTGAAGGACAGGGTGGGTTTTTCTTC.

The J gene is TRBJ2-7, the V gene TRBV6-5; the D gene is possibly TRBD2 (6 bases). Trimming removed 5 bases at V and 3 bases at J, with 17 bases between. Germline-derived CDR1 and CDR2 are MNHEY and SVGAGI. This CDR3 comprises 15 residues. The CDR3 loop reads CASSLPGGALYEQYF. DNA of the CDR3: TGTGCCAGCAGTCTCCCGGGCGGGGCGCTCTACGAGCAGTACTTC.